This is a list of T cell receptor beta chains from one sample in a study of blood T cell repertoires in COVID-19. The assay was immunoSEQ multiplex PCR, and TCRdb's table has in-frame clones only and misses some. The table has over 250,000 clones, approximately 85% seen once. Material: peripheral blood. All receptors come from a woman aged 25 to 39 with acute or convalescent COVID-19. Each CDR3 is given with its conserved first and last residue. Each record gives: clone size, V gene, D gene, J gene, CDR3 protein, CDR3 DNA. The D gene is left open where the match is weak. Size values are once, few and many counts, or a class for expanded clones, and some rows have none.

clone_size: NA; v_call: TRBV19; d_call: TRBD2; j_call: TRBJ2-4; cdr3_aa: CASSIRLATRAAKNIQYF; cdr3_nt: TGTGCCAGTAGTATACGACTAGCGACCCGCGCGGCCAAAAACATTCAGTACTTC
clone_size: NA; v_call: TRBV12-3/TRBV12-4; d_call: NA; j_call: TRBJ2-3; cdr3_aa: CASRFSDTQYF; cdr3_nt: TGTGCCAGCAGGTTCTCAGATACGCAGTATTTT
clone_size: NA; v_call: TRBV11-2; d_call: TRBD2; j_call: TRBJ2-7; cdr3_aa: CASSLGSRGMLPMEQYF; cdr3_nt: TGTGCCAGCAGCTTAGGATCGCGGGGGATGCTGCCTATGGAGCAGTACTTC
clone_size: NA; v_call: TRBV5-4; d_call: NA; j_call: TRBJ1-6; cdr3_aa: CASSSPTGRTGNSPLHF; cdr3_nt: TGTGCCAGCAGCTCCCCGACAGGACGTACGGGTAATTCACCCCTCCACTTT
clone_size: NA; v_call: TRBV30; d_call: TRBD1; j_call: TRBJ2-7; cdr3_aa: CAWSPTGGSYEQYF; cdr3_nt: TGTGCCTGGAGTCCCACAGGGGGAAGCTACGAGCAGTACTTC
clone_size: NA; v_call: TRBV7-2; d_call: NA; j_call: TRBJ1-4; cdr3_aa: CASSLPGLEKLFF; cdr3_nt: TGTGCCAGCAGCTTACCCGGACTAGAAAAACTGTTTTTT
clone_size: NA; v_call: TRBV15; d_call: TRBD1; j_call: TRBJ2-5; cdr3_aa: CATSRIQGAGETQYF; cdr3_nt: TGTGCCACCAGCAGAATACAGGGGGCCGGGGAGACCCAGTACTTC
clone_size: NA; v_call: TRBV7-2; d_call: TRBD1; j_call: TRBJ2-1; cdr3_aa: CASSLAQQGAGEQFF; cdr3_nt: TGTGCCAGCAGCTTAGCCCAACAGGGGGCCGGTGAGCAGTTCTTC
clone_size: NA; v_call: TRBV4-1; d_call: TRBD2; j_call: TRBJ2-7; cdr3_aa: CASSQDRAAGERYEQYF; cdr3_nt: TGCGCCAGCAGCCAAGATCGTGCGGCGGGAGAAAGATACGAGCAGTACTTC
clone_size: NA; v_call: TRBV11-3; d_call: NA; j_call: TRBJ1-5; cdr3_aa: CASSPDSNQPQHF; cdr3_nt: TGTGCCAGCAGCCCCGACTCAAATCAGCCCCAGCATTTT
clone_size: NA; v_call: TRBV7-9; d_call: NA; j_call: TRBJ2-3; cdr3_aa: CASRWGASTDTQYF; cdr3_nt: TGTGCCAGCAGATGGGGAGCTAGCACAGATACGCAGTATTTT
clone_size: NA; v_call: TRBV9; d_call: TRBD1; j_call: TRBJ1-4; cdr3_aa: CASSARDRVRANEKLFF; cdr3_nt: TGTGCCAGCAGCGCCCGGGACAGGGTACGGGCTAATGAAAAACTGTTTTTT
clone_size: few; v_call: TRBV5-6; d_call: NA; j_call: TRBJ1-1; cdr3_aa: CASNRRGVETEAFF; cdr3_nt: TGTGCCAGCAACAGACGGGGGGTGGAAACTGAAGCTTTCTTT
clone_size: few; v_call: TRBV5-1; d_call: TRBD2; j_call: TRBJ2-1; cdr3_aa: CASSLVGGTSGNEQFF; cdr3_nt: TGCGCCAGCAGCTTGGTCGGCGGGACTAGCGGCAATGAGCAGTTCTTC
clone_size: NA; v_call: TRBV23-1; d_call: NA; j_call: TRBJ1-4; cdr3_aa: CASSQSIRGLDEKLFF; cdr3_nt: TGCGCCAGCAGTCAATCGATCCGCGGTTTAGATGAAAAACTGTTTTTT
clone_size: few; v_call: TRBV7-2; d_call: NA; j_call: TRBJ1-5; cdr3_aa: CASSPGGGSNQPQHF; cdr3_nt: TGTGCCAGCAGCCCGGGGGGGGGAAGCAATCAGCCCCAGCATTTT
clone_size: NA; v_call: TRBV19; d_call: NA; j_call: TRBJ2-5; cdr3_aa: CASSKRGKETQYF; cdr3_nt: TGTGCCAGTAGTAAGAGAGGGAAAGAGACCCAGTACTTC
clone_size: NA; v_call: TRBV11-3; d_call: NA; j_call: TRBJ2-3; cdr3_aa: CASSLPSRNTQYF; cdr3_nt: TGTGCCAGCAGCCTTCCATCGAGAAATACGCAGTATTTT
clone_size: NA; v_call: TRBV21-1; d_call: NA; j_call: TRBJ2-1; cdr3_aa: CASSKESGSCNEQFF; cdr3_nt: TGTGCCAGCAGCAAAGAATCCGGGAGCTGCAATGAGCAGTTCTTC
clone_size: NA; v_call: TRBV9; d_call: NA; j_call: TRBJ2-2; cdr3_aa: CASSVAGSHGELFF; cdr3_nt: TGTGCCAGCAGCGTCGCGGGAAGTCACGGGGAGCTGTTTTTT
clone_size: NA; v_call: TRBV6-5; d_call: TRBD1; j_call: TRBJ1-2; cdr3_aa: CASSYSGQGAFYGYTF; cdr3_nt: TGTGCCAGCAGTTACTCGGGGCAGGGGGCGTTCTATGGCTACACCTTC
clone_size: NA; v_call: TRBV6-5; d_call: TRBD1; j_call: TRBJ1-3; cdr3_aa: CASSYTTGGGNTIYF; cdr3_nt: TGTGCCAGCAGTTACACGACAGGGGGCGGAAACACCATATATTTT
clone_size: NA; v_call: TRBV6-5; d_call: NA; j_call: TRBJ1-2; cdr3_aa: CASSYNADNLYGYTF; cdr3_nt: TGTGCCAGCAGTTACAATGCGGACAACCTCTATGGCTACACCTTC
clone_size: NA; v_call: TRBV5-6; d_call: TRBD1; j_call: TRBJ2-3; cdr3_aa: CASSPRGLSTDTQYF; cdr3_nt: TGTGCCAGCAGCCCCAGGGGGCTTAGCACAGATACGCAGTATTTT
clone_size: NA; v_call: TRBV19; d_call: TRBD2; j_call: TRBJ2-2; cdr3_aa: CASSIMGGLAGLIGELFF; cdr3_nt: TGTGCCAGTAGTATAATGGGGGGACTAGCGGGACTCATCGGGGAGCTGTTTTTT
clone_size: NA; v_call: TRBV4-1; d_call: TRBD1; j_call: TRBJ2-2; cdr3_aa: CASSRGPGGNTGELFF; cdr3_nt: TGCGCCAGCAGCCGGGGTCCAGGGGGGAACACCGGGGAGCTGTTTTTT
clone_size: NA; v_call: TRBV4-2; d_call: NA; j_call: TRBJ1-3; cdr3_aa: CASSQDGAVSGNTIYF; cdr3_nt: TGTGCCAGCAGCCAAGATGGGGCAGTCTCTGGAAACACCATATATTTT
clone_size: NA; v_call: TRBV9; d_call: NA; j_call: TRBJ2-3; cdr3_aa: CASSVGASTDTQYF; cdr3_nt: TGTGCCAGCAGCGTAGGGGCTTCCACAGATACGCAGTATTTT
clone_size: few; v_call: TRBV19; d_call: NA; j_call: TRBJ1-3; cdr3_aa: CASSIVLGAWGLSGNTIYF; cdr3_nt: TGTGCCAGTAGTATCGTATTGGGGGCGTGGGGCCTCTCTGGAAACACCATATATTTT
clone_size: NA; v_call: TRBV4-3; d_call: TRBD1; j_call: TRBJ1-6; cdr3_aa: CASSLHGTGHNSPLHF; cdr3_nt: TGCGCCAGCAGCCTACACGGGACAGGGCATAATTCACCCCTCCACTTT
clone_size: NA; v_call: TRBV24-1; d_call: NA; j_call: TRBJ2-5; cdr3_aa: CATSDPTGSGLETQYF; cdr3_nt: TGTGCCACCAGTGACCCGACAGGGAGCGGGTTAGAGACCCAGTACTTC
clone_size: NA; v_call: TRBV30; d_call: NA; j_call: TRBJ2-7; cdr3_aa: CAWSVLYEQYF; cdr3_nt: TGTGCCTGGAGTGTACTTTACGAGCAGTACTTC
clone_size: NA; v_call: TRBV6-1; d_call: TRBD1; j_call: TRBJ1-3; cdr3_aa: CASSAPGTGSSGNTIYF; cdr3_nt: TGTGCCAGCAGTGCCCCCGGGACAGGGAGCTCTGGAAACACCATATATTTT
clone_size: NA; v_call: TRBV10-2; d_call: NA; j_call: TRBJ1-5; cdr3_aa: CASSEGRGGAQPQHF; cdr3_nt: TGCGCCAGCAGTGAGGGCCGCGGAGGGGCTCAGCCCCAGCATTTT
clone_size: NA; v_call: TRBV19; d_call: TRBD2; j_call: TRBJ2-3; cdr3_aa: CASRSGLAGTDTQYF; cdr3_nt: TGTGCCAGTCGCAGCGGACTAGCGGGCACAGATACGCAGTATTTT
clone_size: NA; v_call: TRBV11-3; d_call: TRBD1; j_call: TRBJ1-6; cdr3_aa: CASSYRGQAGAPLHF; cdr3_nt: TGTGCCAGCAGCTATAGGGGACAGGCCGGAGCACCCCTCCACTTT
clone_size: NA; v_call: TRBV19; d_call: TRBD1; j_call: TRBJ2-1; cdr3_aa: CASRRTGTEFISYNEQFF; cdr3_nt: TGTGCCAGTAGGCGTACCGGGACAGAATTCATCTCCTACAATGAGCAGTTCTTC
clone_size: NA; v_call: TRBV7-2; d_call: TRBD2; j_call: TRBJ2-1; cdr3_aa: CASRTPSGSSRNEQFF; cdr3_nt: TGTGCCAGCAGAACACCTAGCGGGAGTAGTCGCAATGAGCAGTTCTTC
clone_size: NA; v_call: TRBV27; d_call: NA; j_call: TRBJ2-7; cdr3_aa: CASSLLGYEQYF; cdr3_nt: TGTGCCAGCAGCCTACTCGGCTACGAGCAGTACTTC
clone_size: once; v_call: TRBV19; d_call: TRBD2; j_call: TRBJ2-7; cdr3_aa: CATSWGTSGSVYEQYF; cdr3_nt: TGTGCCACCAGTTGGGGGACTAGCGGGAGTGTCTACGAGCAGTACTTC
clone_size: NA; v_call: TRBV20-1; d_call: NA; j_call: TRBJ1-2; cdr3_aa: CSASPQGSYGYTF; cdr3_nt: TGCAGTGCTAGTCCACAGGGAAGCTATGGCTACACCTTC
clone_size: NA; v_call: TRBV30; d_call: NA; j_call: TRBJ1-5; cdr3_aa: CAWSVQSGPNQPQHF; cdr3_nt: TGTGCCTGGAGTGTACAATCTGGCCCCAATCAGCCCCAGCATTTT
clone_size: once; v_call: TRBV11-3; d_call: NA; j_call: TRBJ1-4; cdr3_aa: CASSAEYRNREWLTNEKLFF; cdr3_nt: TGTGCCAGCAGCGCGGAATACAGGAACAGAGAATGGCTAACTAATGAAAAACTGTTTTTT
clone_size: NA; v_call: TRBV29-1; d_call: TRBD2; j_call: TRBJ2-1; cdr3_aa: CSVGLARNNEQFF; cdr3_nt: TGCAGCGTAGGACTAGCGAGAAACAATGAGCAGTTCTTC
clone_size: NA; v_call: TRBV18; d_call: NA; j_call: TRBJ2-7; cdr3_aa: CASSPRGQSYEQYF; cdr3_nt: TGTGCCAGCTCACCACGCGGACAGAGCTACGAGCAGTACTTC
clone_size: NA; v_call: TRBV19; d_call: NA; j_call: TRBJ2-2; cdr3_aa: CASSTDLSGELFF; cdr3_nt: TGTGCCAGTAGTACCGACTTGTCCGGGGAGCTGTTTTTT
clone_size: NA; v_call: TRBV4-1; d_call: NA; j_call: TRBJ2-7; cdr3_aa: CASSQQPSLIYEQYF; cdr3_nt: TGCGCCAGCAGCCAGCAACCTAGCCTTATCTACGAGCAGTACTTC
clone_size: NA; v_call: TRBV13; d_call: TRBD1; j_call: TRBJ1-4; cdr3_aa: CASSFSGNRGQLNEKLFF; cdr3_nt: TGTGCCAGCAGCTTTAGTGGTAATAGGGGACAGCTGAATGAAAAACTGTTTTTT
clone_size: NA; v_call: TRBV7-9; d_call: TRBD2; j_call: TRBJ2-7; cdr3_aa: CASSLSPSGRDYEQYF; cdr3_nt: TGTGCCAGCAGCTTAAGTCCTAGCGGGAGGGATTACGAGCAGTACTTC
clone_size: NA; v_call: TRBV5-1; d_call: NA; j_call: TRBJ2-5; cdr3_aa: CASSPGTLGEETQYF; cdr3_nt: TGCGCCAGCAGCCCTGGGACTTTGGGCGAAGAGACCCAGTACTTC
clone_size: NA; v_call: TRBV5-1; d_call: TRBD1; j_call: TRBJ2-7; cdr3_aa: CASSLGQGAYEQYF; cdr3_nt: TGCGCCAGCAGCTTGGGACAGGGGGCCTACGAGCAGTACTTC
clone_size: NA; v_call: TRBV15; d_call: TRBD1; j_call: TRBJ1-6; cdr3_aa: CATSRDSQGYSPLHF; cdr3_nt: TGTGCCACCAGCAGAGATTCACAGGGGTATTCACCCCTCCACTTT
clone_size: NA; v_call: TRBV5-1; d_call: NA; j_call: TRBJ2-4; cdr3_aa: CASSLAGVVKNIQYF; cdr3_nt: TGCGCCAGCAGCTTGGCGGGGGTAGTCAAAAACATTCAGTACTTC
clone_size: NA; v_call: TRBV10-3; d_call: TRBD1; j_call: TRBJ1-2; cdr3_aa: CAISESYQGANYGYTF; cdr3_nt: TGTGCCATCAGTGAGTCCTACCAGGGGGCTAACTATGGCTACACCTTC
clone_size: few; v_call: TRBV19; d_call: NA; j_call: TRBJ1-2; cdr3_aa: CASLTGGHGYTF; cdr3_nt: TGTGCCAGTCTGACGGGTGGTCATGGCTACACCTTC
clone_size: NA; v_call: TRBV29-1; d_call: NA; j_call: TRBJ1-5; cdr3_aa: CSVSEGNQPQHF; cdr3_nt: TGCAGCGTTTCGGAGGGCAATCAGCCCCAGCATTTT
clone_size: NA; v_call: TRBV30; d_call: TRBD2; j_call: TRBJ2-7; cdr3_aa: CAWSWRGYSYEQYF; cdr3_nt: TGTGCCTGGAGTTGGCGGGGGTACTCCTACGAGCAGTACTTC